The 31 T cell receptor beta chains reported below all come from one sample, sequenced in a study of identical twins. TCRdb ran MiXCR on the 5' RACE reads and lists one entry per CDR3 protein. The top ten clones hold around 0.95% of a sample with 650,000 to 800,000 distinct CDR3 sequences, 8.6% of them seen once. These data were also reused for a study on yellow fever vaccine responses in identical twins.

Sequenced sample: PBMCs. Receptors originate from a woman aged 18-29 years in good health.

The chain has TRBV4-3 and TRBJ1-1, with TRBD1 as a possible D gene (5 bases). The CDR3 runs 14 residues. Germline loops: CDR1 LGHNA, CDR2 YSLEER. Trimming stripped 1 base from V and 4 bases from J, with 10 bases between. CDR3: CASSQGVGGTEAFF. CDR3 in DNA: TGCGCCAGCAGCCAAGGGGTCGGGGGCACTGAAGCTTTCTTT.

This clonotype was seen a few times. Compared with germline, one end of the junction differs, possibly owing to a read error. This chain uses TRBV3-1 with TRBJ2-7; D unresolved. Germline V gene data show CDR1 as LGHDT and CDR2 as YNNKEL (reference sequence). This CDR3 contains 11 residues. The CDR3 is CASSQDSRPGF. The CDR3 DNA is TGTGCCAGCAGCCAAGATAGCAGGCCGGGCTTC.

This clonotype was detected many times. The chain is built from TRBV10-3 and TRBJ2-5; maybe TRBD1 (6 bases). Germline CDR1 is ENHRY and CDR2 is SYGVKD. V gave up 10 bases and J gave up 5 bases, with 17 bases separating them. The CDR3 runs to 13 residues. The chain's CDR3 is CATRDIFAETQYF. The CDR3 nucleotides read TGTGCCACCCGGGACATATTCGCGGAGACCCAGTACTTC.

The chain couples TRBV3-1 to TRBJ2-3, with 8 bases identical to TRBD2. Germline CDR1 LGHDT, CDR2 YNNKEL (reference sequence). The CDR3 is 18 amino acids. The J segment lost 3 bases and the V segment lost 10 bases, leaving 21 bases of the junction unmatched. As DNA, the CDR3 is TGTGCCATCAGTCGCACTAGCGGAGCCTTGATGGGAACAGATACGCAGTATTTT. This codes for CAISRTSGALMGTDTQYF.

This clonotype was detected a few times. CDR3 region: CASSSPSRRTQETQYF. DNA of the CDR3: TGTGCCAGCAGCTCCCCCTCAAGGCGGACCCAAGAGACCCAGTACTTC. The gene calls are TRBV7-2 and TRBJ2-5, with no clear D. CDR3 length equals 16 residues. Germline CDR1 reads SGHTA; CDR2 reads FQGNSA. V was trimmed by 4 bases and J by 1 base, leaving 16 bases between them.

In its sample, this clonotype was seen a few times. This chain joins TRBV20-1 and TRBJ2-3; D is possibly TRBD1 or TRBD2 (6 bases each). V was pared by 3 bases and J by 11 bases, with 15 bases between. The CDR3 totals 12 residues. CDR1 is DFQATT, CDR2 SNEGSKA, per germline (reference sequence). The CDR3 DNA sequence: TGCAGTGCTAGGATCGGGGGCAAAGGGCAGTATTTT. Translating it yields CSARIGGKGQYF.

This clonotype was seen more than once but under ten times. The CDR3 here is CASSQEQGKTQYF. As DNA, the CDR3 is TGCGCCAGCAGCCAAGAACAGGGAAAGACCCAGTACTTC. The chain links TRBV4-1 to TRBJ2-5; D is perhaps TRBD1 (6 bases). Germline V gives CDR1 MGHRA, CDR2 YSYEKL. Deletions cut 0 bases from V and 6 bases from J, with 8 bases between. The CDR3 runs to 13 residues.

This clonotype occurred a few times. The V call is TRBV30, the J call TRBJ2-5, with D possibly TRBD2 on 5 matching bases. Germline V gene lookup returns CDR1 GTSNPN and CDR2 SVGIG (reference sequence). The V end was cut by 2 bases, the J end by 0 bases, with 13 bases between. This CDR3 spans 15 amino acids. CDR3 loop: CAWSKLRGNQETQYF. The CDR3 DNA follows: TGTGCCTGGAGTAAACTCCGGGGAAACCAAGAGACCCAGTACTTC.

The gene calls are TRBV5-1 and TRBJ1-1; D is perhaps TRBD1 (5 bases). The V gene lost 0 bases and the J gene lost 1 base, with 19 bases spanning the gap. The length of the CDR3 is 18 residues. Germline CDR1 reads SGHRS; CDR2 reads YFSETQ. The CDR3 region has the DNA TGCGCCAGCAGCTTGGGCATAGAGCACCTAAGGGGGAACACTGAAGCTTTCTTT. It is translated as CASSLGIEHLRGNTEAFF. The whole variable domain, filled in from reference TRBV5-1 and TRBJ1-1, reads KAGVTQTPRYLIKTRGQQVTLSCSPISGHRSVSWYQQTPGQGLQFLFEYFSETQRNKGNFPGRFSGRQFSNSRSEMNVSTLELGDSALYLCASSLGIEHLRGNTEAFFGQGTRLTVV.

This chain uses TRBV4-2 with TRBJ2-7; 9 nucleotides match TRBD2. The junction had 12 bases not matched to a gene; V was cut back by 1 base and J by 2 bases. In germline, CDR1 is LGHNA, CDR2 YNFKEQ. The CDR3 has 18 amino acids. CDR3 region: CASSQVSLLAGYTYEQYF. The CDR3 region has the DNA TGTGCCAGCAGCCAAGTATCTCTCCTAGCGGGGTATACCTACGAGCAGTACTTC.

This clonotype was detected ten times or more. This rearrangement joins TRBV27 to TRBJ1-4; D uncertain. CDR3 size: 14 residues. CDR1 MNHEY and CDR2 SMNVEV come from the germline V gene (reference sequence). V dropped 6 bases and J dropped 0 bases, with 8 bases sitting between them. CDR3: CASRSGATNEKLFF. The CDR3 DNA reads TGTGCCAGCAGATCCGGCGCAACTAATGAAAAACTGTTTTTT.

This chain uses TRBV7-8 with TRBJ2-7; 9 nucleotides line up with TRBD2. The CDR3 extends over 15 amino acids. CDR1 and CDR2 (germline): SGHVS, FQNEAQ. V was pared by 5 bases and J by 6 bases, with 11 bases of the junction left unmatched. The CDR3 DNA reads TGTGCCAGCAGCCCCCTCGGCCTAGCGGGGATCGAGCAGTACTTC. This codes for CASSPLGLAGIEQYF.

In this sample, this clonotype turned up many times. CDR3 region: CASSSGWTGEYEQYF. CDR3 DNA: TGTGCCAGCAGTTCGGGGTGGACAGGTGAATACGAGCAGTACTTC. The chain combines TRBV12-3 or TRBV12-4 with TRBJ2-7, with 7 bases that match TRBD1. The CDR3 runs to 15 residues. J was trimmed by 4 bases and V by 4 bases; bases with no gene match: 10.

This clonotype was seen ten or more times. The chain recombines TRBV7-8 with TRBJ2-1, with 9 bases aligning to TRBD2. V shed 4 bases and J 0 bases; nucleotides not matched to a gene: 10. Germline CDR1 SGHVS, CDR2 FQNEAQ. The CDR3 is 18 amino acids. CDR3 loop: CASSSPKAGGSSYNEQFF. The CDR3 DNA follows: TGTGCCAGCAGCTCCCCTAAAGCGGGAGGAAGCTCCTACAATGAGCAGTTCTTC. Supplemented by reference TRBV7-8 and TRBJ2-1, the full variable domain reads GAGVSQSPRYKVAKRGQDVALRCDPISGHVSLFWYQQALGQGPEFLTYFQNEAQLDKSGLPSDRFFAERPEGSVSTLKIQRTQQEDSAVYLCASSSPKAGGSSYNEQFFGPGTRLTVL.

The chain uses TRBV28 and TRBJ2-2; a possible D gene is TRBD2 (5 bases). CDR1 and CDR2 (germline): MDHEN, SYDVKM. Trimming took off 8 bases at V and 1 base at J, with 14 bases between the two ends. The CDR3 extends over 15 amino acids. The CDR3 reads CASRPGSLNTGELFF. The DNA of the CDR3 is TGTGCCAGCCGCCCGGGGAGCCTGAACACCGGGGAGCTGTTTTTT.

This clonotype has just a few counts. The chain links TRBV7-9 to TRBJ2-2; 8 bases align to TRBD2. This CDR3 comprises 16 residues. Germline values: CDR1 SEHNR, CDR2 FQNEAQ (reference sequence). Losses at the gene ends were 0 bases for V and 7 bases for J; bases not matched to a gene: 7. This CDR3 reads CASSLAAGGTVGELFF. For the CDR3, the DNA is TGTGCCAGCAGCTTAGCGGCGGGAGGAACCGTCGGGGAGCTGTTTTTT.

V usage is TRBV28 and J usage is TRBJ2-4; tentatively, D is TRBD1 (6 bases). This CDR3 has 16 amino acids. V was trimmed by 6 bases and J by 0 bases, leaving 15 bases between them. Germline CDR1 reads MDHEN; CDR2 reads SYDVKM. CDR3: CASSEAGAPAKNIQYF. The CDR3 DNA follows: TGTGCCAGCAGCGAAGCAGGGGCGCCAGCCAAAAACATTCAGTACTTC.

V is TRBV5-1 and J is TRBJ2-3; D unclear. The CDR3 extends over 14 amino acids. Trimming shortened V by 1 base and J by 5 bases, and 11 bases separated the two germline ends. Germline assignment: CDR1 SGHRS and CDR2 YFSETQ. CDR3: CASSLSRSQDTQYF. In DNA form, the CDR3 reads TGCGCCAGCAGCTTGTCTAGAAGTCAAGATACGCAGTATTTT.

Ten or more counts support this clonotype. The junction shows a germline mismatch at one end, possibly a read error. The chain links TRBV5-1 to TRBJ2-7; 8 nucleotides align to TRBD1. Germline V gene lookup returns CDR1 SGHRS and CDR2 YFSETQ. The CDR3 loop spans 13 amino acids. CDR3 sequence (DNA): TGTGCCAGCAGTTTAACAGGGGGGTACGAGCAGTACTTC. It yields the protein CASSLTGGYEQYF.

This clonotype came up many times. This rearrangement joins TRBV7-9 to TRBJ2-1; 7 bases align to TRBD1. The germline V gene has CDR1 SEHNR and CDR2 FQNEAQ (reference sequence). V gave up 2 bases and J gave up 3 bases; unmatched junction bases: 4. This CDR3 contains 15 residues. CDR3 amino acids: CASSLIQGVYNEQFF. DNA for the CDR3: TGTGCCAGCAGCTTAATCCAGGGGGTCTACAATGAGCAGTTCTTC. The variable domain in full, completed from reference TRBV7-9 and TRBJ2-1, reads DTGVSQNPRHKITKRGQNVTFRCDPISEHNRLYWYRQTLGQGPEFLTYFQNEAQLEKSRLLSDRFSAERPKGSFSTLEIQRTEQGDSAMYLCASSLIQGVYNEQFFGPGTRLTVL.

The chain joins TRBV5-1 to TRBJ2-7; the D gene is possibly TRBD2 (5 bases). Germline-derived CDR1 and CDR2 are SGHRS and YFSETQ. V lost 2 bases to trimming and J lost 2 bases, with 8 bases between them. CDR3 size: 13 residues. The CDR3 coding sequence is TGCGCCAGCAGCTTTATGGAGGCCTACGAGCAGTACTTC. It specifies CASSFMEAYEQYF.

This clonotype was counted a single time. An end of the junction does not agree with germline; a read error may underlie this. CDR3 bases: TGTGCCAGCAGTACCCTAGCGGGAGTAAACGAGCTGTACTTC. Its translation: CASSTLAGVNELYF. The chain carries TRBV27 and TRBJ2-7; 10 bases map to TRBD2. Germline CDR1 reads MNHEY; CDR2 reads SMNVEV (reference sequence). The length of the CDR3 is 14 residues.

The CDR3 sequence is CSARDQGSGRAQDTQYF. The CDR3 DNA follows: TGCAGTGCTAGAGATCAGGGTAGCGGGAGGGCCCAAGATACGCAGTATTTT. This chain connects TRBV20-1 to TRBJ2-3, with 11 bases matching TRBD2. The CDR3 spans 17 residues. Trimming removed 0 bases from V and 5 bases from J; junction bases left unmatched: 10. Germline values: CDR1 DFQATT, CDR2 SNEGSKA (reference sequence).

This clonotype was detected ten times or more. The chain links TRBV11-1 to TRBJ2-2, with unresolved D. The CDR3 has 16 residues. V lost 0 bases, J lost 0 bases, and 8 bases lay in between. Germline V lookup: CDR1 SGHAT, CDR2 FQDESV (reference sequence). DNA for the CDR3: TGTGCCAGCAGCTTAGCGCCTACTTCGAACACCGGGGAGCTGTTTTTT. Translation: CASSLAPTSNTGELFF. Full variable domain (rest looked up from reference TRBV11-1 and TRBJ2-2): EAEVAQSPRYKITEKSQAVAFWCDPISGHATLYWYRQILGQGPELLVQFQDESVVDDSQLPKDRFSAERLKGVDSTLKIQPAELGDSAMYLCASSLAPTSNTGELFFGEGSRLTVL.

Only a few counts were recorded for this clonotype. V usage is TRBV28 and J usage is TRBJ2-6; D not resolved. The CDR3 contains 13 residues. Germline-derived CDR1 and CDR2 are MDHEN and SYDVKM. V was pared by 7 bases and J by 0 bases, with 4 bases between. CDR3 residues: CASTISGANVLTF. DNA for the CDR3: TGTGCCAGCACTATCTCTGGGGCCAACGTCCTGACTTTC.

This chain joins TRBV29-1 and TRBJ1-2; D uncertain. CDR1 and CDR2 (germline): SQVTM, ANQGSEA. Trimming took off 0 bases at V and 3 bases at J, with 17 bases between the two ends. The CDR3 loop spans 16 amino acids. CDR3 sequence reads: CSVEDREGAFDYGYTF. Written as DNA, the CDR3 is TGCAGCGTTGAAGATCGTGAGGGCGCCTTTGACTATGGCTACACCTTC.

This clonotype occurred a few times. The rearrangement uses TRBV6-1 and TRBJ1-2; D perhaps matches TRBD1 (6 bases). Trimming removed 5 bases from V and 8 bases from J, with 24 bases in between. The CDR3 has 16 amino acids. From germline, CDR1 is MNHNS and CDR2 SASEGT. CDR3 protein: CASSPPVYRAVGGYTF. The CDR3 nucleotides read TGTGCCAGCAGTCCGCCGGTTTACAGGGCGGTGGGCGGCTACACCTTC.

This clonotype appeared a few times. The CDR3 coding sequence is TGCGCCAGCAGCCAAGATTTGGGGGGAGAAGGGACAGATACGCAGTATTTT. Translated: CASSQDLGGEGTDTQYF. This rearrangement joins TRBV4-3 to TRBJ2-3, with D possibly being TRBD2 (6 bases). The V gene's germline CDR1 is LGHNA and CDR2 YSLEER. This CDR3 has 17 amino acids. Deletions cut 0 bases from V and 3 bases from J, with 16 bases between.

This chain links TRBV12-3 or TRBV12-4 with TRBJ2-2, with a possible D match to TRBD1 (5 bases). V was trimmed by 6 bases and J by 5 bases, leaving 10 bases between them. The CDR3 spans 13 residues. This CDR3 reads CASRRQLTGELFF. The CDR3 nucleotides read TGTGCCAGCAGGCGACAGCTTACCGGGGAGCTGTTTTTT.

This clonotype has ten or more counts. The chain links TRBV5-1 to TRBJ2-1, with 10 bases lining up with TRBD2. V gave up 1 base and J gave up 7 bases; unmatched junction bases: 14. Germline values: CDR1 SGHRS, CDR2 YFSETQ. This CDR3 spans 18 amino acids. CDR3 protein: CASSLTERRSGRTNEQFF. CDR3 sequence (DNA): TGCGCCAGCAGCTTGACCGAGAGACGTAGCGGGAGGACGAATGAGCAGTTCTTC. The variable domain in full, completed from reference TRBV5-1 and TRBJ2-1, reads KAGVTQTPRYLIKTRGQQVTLSCSPISGHRSVSWYQQTPGQGLQFLFEYFSETQRNKGNFPGRFSGRQFSNSRSEMNVSTLELGDSALYLCASSLTERRSGRTNEQFFGPGTRLTVL.

This clonotype has a handful of counts. The V and J genes are TRBV12-3 or TRBV12-4 and TRBJ2-5; D gene ambiguous. Trimming took off 5 bases at V and 3 bases at J, with 10 bases between the two ends. The CDR3 is 13 residues long. The CDR3: CASSPFSKETQYF. In DNA, the CDR3 is TGTGCCAGCAGTCCATTCTCAAAAGAGACCCAGTACTTC.